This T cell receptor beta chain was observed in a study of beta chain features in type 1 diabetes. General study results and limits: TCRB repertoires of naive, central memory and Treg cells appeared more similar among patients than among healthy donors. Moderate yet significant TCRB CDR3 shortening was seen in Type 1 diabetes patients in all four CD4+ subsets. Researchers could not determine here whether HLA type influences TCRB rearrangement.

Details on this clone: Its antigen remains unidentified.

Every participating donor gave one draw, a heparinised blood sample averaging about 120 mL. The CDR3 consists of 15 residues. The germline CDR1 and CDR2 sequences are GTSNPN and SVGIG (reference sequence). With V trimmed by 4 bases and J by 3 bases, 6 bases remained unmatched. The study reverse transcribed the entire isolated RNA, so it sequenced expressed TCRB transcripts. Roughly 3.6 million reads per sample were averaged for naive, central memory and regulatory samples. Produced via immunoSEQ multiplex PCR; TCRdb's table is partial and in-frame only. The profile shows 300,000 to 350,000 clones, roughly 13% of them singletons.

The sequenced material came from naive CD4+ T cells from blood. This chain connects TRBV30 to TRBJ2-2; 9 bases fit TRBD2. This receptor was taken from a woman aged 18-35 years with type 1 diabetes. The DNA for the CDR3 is TGTGCCTGGAACTCCCTAGCGGGGTACACCGGGGAGCTGTTTTTT. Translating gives CAWNSLAGYTGELFF.